This entry describes one TCR beta chain. Its antigen is not identified. The sample comes from a study of siplizumab effects on memory and regulatory T cells. The CDR3 spans 17 residues. Germline trimming cut 2 bases from V and 3 bases from J; bases unmatched to any gene: 11. The germline gives CDR1 SGDLS, CDR2 YYNGEE. The repertoire was sequenced with immunoSEQ multiplex PCR; TCRdb's copy has only in-frame clones and lacks some. The sample comprises fewer than 80,000 clones, approximately 93% of which are singletons, and approximately 5.3% rests with the top ten. Findings and caveats of the study: Among sequences traceable to unstimulated CD4+ memory cells, alloreactive ones were significantly reduced by siplizumab. Treg origin accounted for an average of roughly 65% of mappable alloreactive CD4+ clones with siplizumab and under 30% in controls. Unstimulated naive T cells seemed to show more diversity than memory cells did, and they also seemed to be among the major contributors to the alloresponse. Solely a minor proportion of alloreactive clones could be assigned to unstimulated subsets.

Sequencing input: CD8+ T cells sorted from blood. This chain joins TRBV9 and TRBJ1-2; 9 bases match TRBD1. The TCR comes from a human donor in good health. In DNA form, the CDR3 reads TGTGCCAGCAGCGTCGGGTTTACAGGGGGCCTGGACTATGGCTACACCTTC. It is translated as CASSVGFTGGLDYGYTF.